Sequencing of this T cell receptor beta chain was carried out in a study of response to subunit inactivated influenza vaccine. The study's findings and limits: New T cells are recruited in small numbers by each seasonal influenza vaccination, according to the authors' suggestion.

V shed 5 bases, J shed 7 bases, and the junction held 7 bases outside the gene matches. The CDR3 length is 13 residues. One entry per CDR3 protein, called by TCRdb with MiXCR from the RT-PCR reads. The table has fewer than 800,000 distinct CDR3 sequences, around a sixth seen once. This clonotype was picked up many times. Its antigen is as yet unknown. This material consisted of PBMCs from blood, taken approximately 13 days after vaccination. The sequence was collected from a man between 50 and 59 years old who received an inactivated influenza vaccine. The chain combines TRBV12-3 or TRBV12-4 with TRBJ2-7, with 8 bases fitting TRBD1. The CDR3 DNA follows: TGTGCCAGCAGTAGGACAGGGAGCGGGGAGCAGTACTTC. Its translation: CASSRTGSGEQYF.